This T cell receptor beta chain was profiled in a study of regulatory dendritic cells for organ transplantation. The overall study: Regulatory dendritic cells were monocyte-derived, receiving vitamin D3 on days 0 and 4 and IL-10 on day 4. Day 6 dendritic cell cultures were stimulated with LPS. Study results and limitations: Mature dendritic cells appeared to drive more memory CD8+ clonal expansion than regulatory ones.

TCRdb's table, derived via immunoSEQ multiplex PCR, lists solely in-frame clones and lacks some. The sample carries about 17,000 clones, 65% to 80% recorded once. Of note for this clone: What it binds is unknown.

Sorted T cells were CFSE-labeled and cultured roughly five days with allogeneic regulatory or mature dendritic cells at 1:10. This receptor was obtained from a human donor in good health. The sequenced sample consisted of memory CD4+ T cells from blood cultured with regulatory dendritic cells. Subset meaning: CD45RO+ memory T cells.

The CDR3 bases are TGTGCCAGCTCACCACGGGCAGGCACAGATACGCAGTATTTT. Translating gives CASSPRAGTDTQYF. The chain couples TRBV18 to TRBJ2-3; D is ambiguous. The V gene lost 1 base and the J gene lost 1 base, with 6 bases spanning the gap. The CDR3 runs to 14 residues. Germline-derived CDR1 and CDR2 are KGHSH and LQKENI. Based on the CDR3 plus reference TRBV18 and TRBJ2-3, the full variable domain is NAGVMQNPRHLVRRRGQEARLRCSPMKGHSHVYWYRQLPEEGLKFMVYLQKENIIDESGMPKERFSAEFPKEGPSILRIQQVVRGDSAAYFCASSPRAGTDTQYFGPGTRLTVL.